Listed here are 14 T cell receptor beta chains from one sample, sequenced in a study of blood T cell repertoires in COVID-19. Data came from immunoSEQ multiplex PCR; TCRdb stores just in-frame clones and leaves some out. This sample has some 98,000 clones, with about 80% found just once. The source material was peripheral blood. These receptors were collected from a man in his sixties or seventies with acute or convalescent COVID-19.

The table lists this clone with a few counts. Other DNA sequences in the sample encode the same CDR3. The V and J genes are TRBV9 and TRBJ2-7, with 7 nucleotides matching TRBD1. J was trimmed by 9 bases and V by 0 bases; bases with no gene match: 9. The CDR3 has 14 amino acids. Germline CDR1 and CDR2: SGDLS and YYNGEE. The CDR3 sequence: CASSVEGQSQGQYF. The CDR3 DNA is TGTGCCAGCAGCGTAGAGGGACAGAGCCAGGGGCAGTACTTC. Full variable domain (missing parts from reference TRBV9 and TRBJ2-7): DSGVTQTPKHLITATGQRVTLRCSPRSGDLSVYWYQQSLDQGLQFLIQYYNGEERAKGNILERFSAQQFPDLHSELNLSSLELGDSALYFCASSVEGQSQGQYFGPGTRLTVT.

The chain carries TRBV12-3 or TRBV12-4 and TRBJ1-1, with 8 nucleotides matching TRBD1. This CDR3 region has 13 residues. V shed 9 bases, J shed 3 bases, and the junction held 6 bases outside the gene matches. DNA for the CDR3: TGTGCCAGTGTACAGGGGGTATACACTGAAGCTTTCTTT. Translation gives CASVQGVYTEAFF.

The chain recombines TRBV11-2 with TRBJ1-2; 9 nucleotides agree with TRBD1. Germline CDR1 is SGHAT and CDR2 is FQNNGV. Trimming removed 5 bases from V and 2 bases from J; junction bases left unmatched: 15. CDR3 length: 18 amino acids. The CDR3 spells CASSPRLGGDRENYGYTF. The CDR3 DNA is TGTGCCAGCAGCCCGCGCCTCGGGGGGGACAGGGAGAACTATGGCTACACCTTC.

This chain uses TRBV6-1 with TRBJ1-3; the D gene is possibly TRBD1 (6 bases). V dropped 0 bases and J dropped 3 bases, with 18 bases sitting between them. The CDR3 consists of 18 residues. Germline V CDR1 and CDR2: MNHNS, SASEGT. As DNA, the CDR3 is TGTGCCAGCAGTGAAGCGCGGGTGGGCAGGGGTTATGGAAACACCATATATTTT. Amino acid sequence: CASSEARVGRGYGNTIYF.

The chain recombines TRBV7-2 with TRBJ1-3; 9 bases align to TRBD1. The germline V gene has CDR1 SGHTA and CDR2 FQGNSA. The length of the CDR3 is 17 residues. Losses at the gene ends were 0 bases for V and 4 bases for J; bases not matched to a gene: 7. The CDR3 is CASSLAWDRVSGNTIYF. The DNA for the CDR3 is TGTGCCAGCAGCTTAGCTTGGGACAGGGTCTCGGGAAACACCATATATTTT.

V gene TRBV4-2 combines with J gene TRBJ1-1; a possible D gene is TRBD1 (6 bases). Germline V gene data show CDR1 as LGHNA and CDR2 as YNFKEQ. Trimming pared 1 base from V and 6 bases from J, leaving 15 bases between. This CDR3 spans 15 amino acids. The CDR3 is CASSQVLRGTAEAFF. CDR3 nucleotides: TGTGCCAGCAGCCAAGTTTTAAGGGGGACCGCTGAAGCTTTCTTT.

The rearrangement joins TRBV19 to TRBJ2-1; 11 nucleotides agree with TRBD2. Germline V gene sequence: CDR1 LNHDA, CDR2 SQIVND (reference sequence). The CDR3 totals 20 residues. The V gene end was trimmed by 5 bases and the J gene end by 3 bases; junction bases not matched to a gene: 18. In DNA, the CDR3 is TGTGCCAGTAGTCCCTTGGGGGGACTAGCGGCCCAATCCGTCTACAATGAGCAGTTCTTC. It encodes CASSPLGGLAAQSVYNEQFF.

This chain connects TRBV30 to TRBJ2-3; D uncertain. Trimming cost V 4 bases and J 2 bases, with 10 bases left between them. Germline V gene lookup returns CDR1 GTSNPN and CDR2 SVGIG (reference sequence). This CDR3 is 13 amino acids long. CDR3 sequence: CAWNGLLTDTQYF. For the CDR3, the DNA is TGTGCCTGGAACGGGTTACTCACAGATACGCAGTATTTT. Together with reference TRBV30 and TRBJ2-3, the CDR3 gives the full variable domain: SQTIHQWPATLVQPVGSPLSLECTVEGTSNPNLYWYRQAAGRGLQLLFYSVGIGQISSEVPQNLSASRPQDRQFILSSKKLLLSDSGFYLCAWNGLLTDTQYFGPGTRLTVL.

The rearrangement joins TRBV7-6 to TRBJ1-2; 8 nucleotides agree with TRBD1. V lost 1 base and J lost 5; bases outside the gene matches: 12. Germline CDR1 SGHVS, CDR2 FNYEAQ. The CDR3 totals 17 residues. The CDR3 DNA is TGTGCCAGCAGCTTAGTAGGTCCCGCACAGGGGGGATATGGCTACACCTTC. Protein sequence: CASSLVGPAQGGYGYTF.

This rearrangement joins TRBV11-2 to TRBJ2-7; 7 bases line up with TRBD2. Looked up from germline, CDR1 is SGHAT and CDR2 is FQNNGV. This CDR3 contains 15 residues. V lost 5 bases, J lost 7 bases, and 14 bases stayed unmatched. CDR3: CASSKSIGIGGEQYF. CDR3 DNA: TGTGCCAGCAGCAAAAGCATAGGGATCGGGGGGGAGCAGTACTTC. The whole variable domain, remainder taken from reference TRBV11-2 and TRBJ2-7, is EAGVAQSPRYKIIEKRQSVAFWCNPISGHATLYWYQQILGQGPKLLIQFQNNGVVDDSQLPKDRFSAERLKGVDSTLKIQPAKLEDSAVYLCASSKSIGIGGEQYFGPGTRLTVT.

The chain has TRBV6-5 and TRBJ1-3; no definite D call. The CDR3 is 12 amino acids. Germline loops: CDR1 MNHEY, CDR2 SVGAGI. Trimming shortened V by 8 bases and J by 4 bases, and 9 bases separated the two germline ends. The CDR3 here is CASVVSGNTIYF. CDR3 coding DNA: TGTGCCAGCGTAGTTTCAGGAAACACCATATATTTT.

The chain has TRBV7-2 and TRBJ2-3, with D possibly TRBD2 on 6 matching bases. Trimming cost V 2 bases and J 0 bases, with 15 bases left between them. Germline CDR1 reads SGHTA; CDR2 reads FQGNSA. The CDR3 has 17 amino acids. In DNA, the CDR3 is TGTGCCAGCAGCTTACAAGCGGGCCCTAAGAGCACAGATACGCAGTATTTT. Amino acids: CASSLQAGPKSTDTQYF.

The V call is TRBV10-1, the J call TRBJ2-2; 10 nucleotides align to TRBD2. Trimming removed 5 bases from V and 4 bases from J; junction bases left unmatched: 4. The CDR3 has 15 amino acids. Germline CDR1 and CDR2: WNHNN and SYGVQD (reference sequence). DNA for the CDR3: TGCGCCAGCAGTCTATTAGCGGGGGGCACCGGGGAGCTGTTTTTT. Protein sequence: CASSLLAGGTGELFF.

This chain links TRBV5-4 with TRBJ2-7; 8 nucleotides align to TRBD2. With V trimmed by 3 bases and J by 3 bases, 8 bases remained unmatched. The CDR3 totals 15 residues. Looked up from germline, CDR1 is SGHNT and CDR2 is YYREEE (reference sequence). The CDR3 is CASSSKGTSLYEQYF. The CDR3 DNA reads TGTGCCAGCAGCTCGAAAGGGACTAGTCTCTACGAGCAGTACTTC.